This T cell receptor (beta chain) was obtained from a study of post-analysis software for immune sequencing data. Study-wide points: When the samples were clustered directly with F measure, those that had been prepared in the same batch showed strong co-clustering. In patients, roughly 5 TRBV segments were more frequent than in controls, with TRBV5-6, TRBV5-1 and TRBV20-1 among them.

The CDR3 consists of 16 residues. Germline assignment: CDR1 SEHNR and CDR2 FQNEAQ (reference sequence). Trimming at V came to 3 bases and at J to 5 bases, leaving 8 bases not matched to a gene. With respect to this clonotype: Its antigen is unknown.

Prepared TCR beta cDNA libraries contained unique molecular identifiers. Yield was roughly 0.5 million cDNA molecules from approximately 0.91 to 9.4 million T cells. TCRdb redid the calling of the PCR reads with MiXCR, one entry per CDR3 protein. The table includes roughly 650,000 distinct CDR3 sequences, roughly three fifths detected once. The sequenced material came from blood. The clonotype comes from a girl aged 2 to 9 with multiple sclerosis. J is TRBJ2-4 and V is TRBV7-9; 9 bases fit TRBD2. CDR3 protein: CASSFWGGRDENIQYF. The CDR3 coding sequence is TGTGCCAGCAGCTTCTGGGGCGGGAGGGACGAAAACATTCAGTACTTC.